Presented here are 30 T cell receptor beta chains from one specimen sequenced in a study of shared clonotypes between healthy human individuals. This table comes from immunoSEQ multiplex PCR, and its TCRdb copy is limited to in-frame clones, with some not included. The sample holds around 2.5 million clones, under 95% seen once. The material sequenced was naive CD4+ T cells from PBMCs. This sample's subset: CD45RA+ positively selected. These TCRs come from a young man in good health. Some clones in this sample may be carry-over from other donors' samples.

This clone came up a few times. This chain connects TRBV10-3 to TRBJ1-2, with TRBD1 matching 8 bases. V gave up 2 bases and J gave up 1 base; unmatched junction bases: 6. The CDR3 contains 16 residues. The germline gives CDR1 ENHRY, CDR2 SYGVKD. CDR3 in DNA: TGTGCCATCAGTGAGGTACAGGGGGGACTTAACTATGGCTACACCTTC. Protein: CAISEVQGGLNYGYTF.

The V and J genes are TRBV28 and TRBJ2-1; 7 nucleotides match TRBD2. V was pared by 3 bases and J by 0 bases, with 5 bases of the junction left unmatched. The CDR3 is 16 residues long. Germline V gives CDR1 MDHEN, CDR2 SYDVKM. The CDR3 DNA is TGTGCCAGCAGTTTCCCTAGCGGAGGCTCCTACAATGAGCAGTTCTTC. Protein sequence: CASSFPSGGSYNEQFF.

The rearrangement uses TRBV9 and TRBJ2-5; 12 bases agree with TRBD2. CDR3 length: 15 amino acids. CDR1 is SGDLS and CDR2 is YYNGEE in the germline V gene. The V segment lost 2 bases and the J segment 13 bases; nucleotides outside the gene matches: 12. The CDR3 DNA follows: TGTGCCAGCAGCGTCCTGACTAGCGGGAGCGGAGTTTTGTACTTC. Its translation: CASSVLTSGSGVLYF. The complete variable domain, with remaining parts taken from reference TRBV9 and TRBJ2-5, reads DSGVTQTPKHLITATGQRVTLRCSPRSGDLSVYWYQQSLDQGLQFLIQYYNGEERAKGNILERFSAQQFPDLHSELNLSSLELGDSALYFCASSVLTSGSGVLYFGPGTRLLVL.

The chain employs TRBV5-4 and TRBJ1-6; TRBD1 agrees at 7 bases. The CDR3 contains 15 residues. J lost 10 bases, V lost 4 bases, and 11 bases had no gene match. CDR1 and CDR2 (germline): SGHNT, YYREEE (reference sequence). The CDR3 region has the DNA TGTGCCAGCAGCGCTTCGACAGGGACGGACTCACCCCTCCACTTT. Protein product: CASSASTGTDSPLHF.

This clone was seen once. This chain links TRBV9 with TRBJ1-3; no clear D gene. The CDR3 spans 16 residues. Germline CDR1 and CDR2: SGDLS and YYNGEE. Trimming took off 4 bases at V and 0 bases at J, with 14 bases between the two ends. CDR3 region: CASSPPDGSSGNTIYF. CDR3 coding DNA: TGTGCCAGCAGCCCCCCGGACGGGAGCTCTGGAAACACCATATATTTT.

This chain uses TRBV5-4 with TRBJ1-5, with 8 nucleotides matching TRBD1. Germline-derived CDR1 and CDR2 are SGHNT and YYREEE (reference sequence). CDR3 length: 13 amino acids. V shed 8 bases, J shed 6 bases, and the junction held 7 bases outside the gene matches. CDR3: CASSRGRGQPQHF. The CDR3 DNA follows: TGTGCCAGTTCCAGGGGGCGCGGTCAGCCCCAGCATTTT.

The chain combines TRBV2 with TRBJ1-2, with D unresolved. V was pared by 1 base and J by 8 bases, with 8 bases between. Germline V gives CDR1 SNHLY, CDR2 FYNNEI. The CDR3 extends over 12 amino acids. CDR3 region: CASSEGWQGYTF. The CDR3 DNA sequence: TGTGCCAGCAGTGAAGGCTGGCAGGGCTACACCTTC.

The genes are TRBV28 and TRBJ1-3; D is undetermined. Germline V gene sequence: CDR1 MDHEN, CDR2 SYDVKM. Trimming cost V 3 bases and J 0 bases, with 9 bases left between them. The CDR3 has 15 residues. CDR3 protein: CASSLPQFSGNTIYF. CDR3 sequence (DNA): TGTGCCAGCAGTTTGCCCCAGTTCTCTGGAAACACCATATATTTT.

This sequence joins TRBV7-9 and TRBJ1-3; 7 bases align to TRBD1. The V gene's germline CDR1 is SEHNR and CDR2 FQNEAQ (reference sequence). This CDR3 has 15 residues. After removal of 5 bases from V and 4 bases from J, the junction contained 8 bases not matched to a gene. The DNA of the CDR3 is TGTGCCAGCAGCCCCCTGACAGGGCAAGGAAACACCATATATTTT. Its protein product is CASSPLTGQGNTIYF.

The chain is built from TRBV6-1 and TRBJ2-6; no firm D call. The CDR3 extends over 17 amino acids. Germline lookup yields CDR1 MNHNS and CDR2 SASEGT. Between the trimmed V and J ends, which lost 2 bases and 0 bases, there was a span of 11 bases. The CDR3: CASSETPFFSGANVLTF. The CDR3 DNA reads TGTGCCAGCAGTGAAACTCCTTTTTTCTCTGGGGCCAACGTCCTGACTTTC.

The chain is built from TRBV12-5 and TRBJ2-5; the D call may be TRBD1 or TRBD2 (5 bases each). This CDR3 has 20 amino acids. V shed 0 bases and J shed 0 bases, with 23 bases lying between them. Germline V gene sequence: CDR1 LGHNT, CDR2 FRNRAP. CDR3 loop: CASGLVPLGTGREYQETQYF. In DNA, the CDR3 is TGTGCTAGTGGTTTGGTACCCCTAGGGACGGGAAGGGAGTACCAAGAGACCCAGTACTTC.

This clone was seen only a few times. This chain links TRBV7-8 with TRBJ1-5, with D possibly being TRBD1 (5 bases). Germline-derived CDR1 and CDR2 are SGHVS and FQNEAQ. Trimming took 5 bases from V and 2 from J, leaving 10 bases between them. This CDR3 is 14 amino acids long. The CDR3 coding sequence is TGTGCCAGCAGCGGGGGGTTCGGCAATCAGCCCCAGCATTTT. Encoded protein: CASSGGFGNQPQHF.

The V call is TRBV11-2, the J call TRBJ2-2, with D possibly matching TRBD1 (5 bases). The germline V gene has CDR1 SGHAT and CDR2 FQNNGV. This CDR3 region has 15 residues. V was pared by 7 bases and J by 0 bases, with 12 bases between. The CDR3 DNA is TGTGCCAGCACCGTAGGGGCAACGAACACCGGGGAGCTGTTTTTT. This gives the protein CASTVGATNTGELFF.

This chain links TRBV5-8 with TRBJ2-2; 7 bases align to TRBD2. The V gene's germline CDR1 is SGHTS and CDR2 YDEGEE. J gave up 8 bases and V 4 bases, and 8 bases lay outside the gene matches. The CDR3 consists of 14 residues. The CDR3 coding sequence is TGTGCCAGCAGCGGGGGGGGACCCCGAGGGGAGCTGTTTTTT. Translation: CASSGGGPRGELFF.

The chain carries TRBV6-5 and TRBJ1-6, with TRBD1 as a possible D gene (5 bases). Germline CDR1 and CDR2: MNHEY and SVGAGI. CDR3 size: 12 residues. V lost 7 bases and J lost 11, with 12 bases in between. The CDR3 DNA is TGTGCCAGCAATGAGGGGCGTACACCCCTCCACTTT. It codes for CASNEGRTPLHF.

V and J are TRBV5-1 and TRBJ2-7; 7 nucleotides match TRBD1. This CDR3 is built from 17 residues. Germline-derived CDR1 and CDR2 are SGHRS and YFSETQ. Trimming removed 1 base from V and 2 bases from J; junction bases left unmatched: 12. The CDR3 nucleotides read TGCGCCAGCAGCTTGAAATTCGACGACAGGGATACCTACGAGCAGTACTTC. Protein: CASSLKFDDRDTYEQYF.

The genes are TRBV19 and TRBJ1-2; perhaps TRBD1 as D (6 bases). CDR3 length: 15 residues. Germline CDR1 LNHDA, CDR2 SQIVND (reference sequence). The V end was cut by 2 bases, the J end by 4 bases, with 14 bases between. In DNA, the CDR3 is TGTGCCAGTAGTATAAATAACAGGGAAACCTATGGCTACACCTTC. Translating gives CASSINNRETYGYTF.

Turning to this clone: At the DNA level, this CDR3 is encoded by other sequences in the same sample as well. The chain employs TRBV7-2 and TRBJ2-2; D gene unclear. CDR3 length: 14 amino acids. V was clipped by 1 base and J by 2 bases, with 5 bases between them. The germline gives CDR1 SGHTA, CDR2 FQGNSA. Written as DNA, the CDR3 is TGTGCCAGCAGCTTAGGTGGCAACACCGGGGAGCTGTTTTTT. Protein: CASSLGGNTGELFF. Based on the CDR3 plus reference TRBV7-2 and TRBJ2-2, the full variable domain is GAGVSQSPSNKVTEKGKDVELRCDPISGHTALYWYRQSLGQGLEFLIYFQGNSAPDKSGLPSDRFSAERTGGSVSTLTIQRTQQEDSAVYLCASSLGGNTGELFFGEGSRLTVL.

The chain links TRBV7-9 to TRBJ2-1, with D tentatively TRBD1 (6 bases). V was pared by 4 bases and J by 6 bases, with 10 bases between. Germline assignment: CDR1 SEHNR and CDR2 FQNEAQ (reference sequence). This CDR3 has 13 amino acids. The chain's CDR3 is CASSSGTFNEQFF. The CDR3, as DNA: TGTGCCAGCAGCTCAGGGACATTCAATGAGCAGTTCTTC.

V usage is TRBV4-1 and J usage is TRBJ1-3; possible D gene TRBD1, 6 bases. The ends were cut back, 3 bases at V and 4 bases at J, with 22 bases in the middle. This CDR3 contains 18 residues. Germline V gene sequence: CDR1 MGHRA, CDR2 YSYEKL. In DNA form, the CDR3 reads TGCGCCAGCAGCCACGTTGGAAGGTCCCCTAGGGGGGGAAACACCATATATTTT. Translating gives CASSHVGRSPRGGNTIYF.

In this sample, this clone turned up once. This rearrangement joins TRBV5-4 to TRBJ2-7, with D possibly TRBD1 on 7 matching bases. Germline lookup yields CDR1 SGHNT and CDR2 YYREEE (reference sequence). This CDR3 comprises 15 residues. Trimming pared 6 bases from V and 3 bases from J, leaving 19 bases between. This CDR3 reads CASNFAGGSVYEQYF. CDR3 sequence (DNA): TGTGCCAGCAACTTTGCAGGGGGGTCAGTCTACGAGCAGTACTTC.

This chain uses TRBV27 with TRBJ2-3; D could derive from TRBD1 or TRBD2 (5 bases each). Germline lookup yields CDR1 MNHEY and CDR2 SMNVEV (reference sequence). Trimming removed 7 bases at V and 1 base at J, with 18 bases between. CDR3 length: 16 amino acids. CDR3 region: CASILRAETGTDTQYF. CDR3 DNA: TGTGCCAGCATTCTTAGAGCGGAGACAGGCACAGATACGCAGTATTTT.

The genes are TRBV10-3 and TRBJ2-7, with 10 bases aligning to TRBD1. The junction had 2 bases not matched to a gene; V was cut back by 3 bases and J by 0 bases. The CDR3 is 15 amino acids. The germline gives CDR1 ENHRY, CDR2 SYGVKD. This chain's CDR3 is CAISDRDRGSYEQYF. The CDR3 nucleotides are TGTGCCATCAGTGACCGGGACAGGGGCTCCTACGAGCAGTACTTC.

This chain links TRBV5-4 with TRBJ2-2; 7 bases are shared with TRBD2. Germline values: CDR1 SGHNT, CDR2 YYREEE (reference sequence). The CDR3 has 14 amino acids. V shed 4 bases, J shed 5 bases, and the junction held 5 bases outside the gene matches. The chain's CDR3 is CASSPPGLTGELFF. CDR3 DNA: TGTGCCAGCAGCCCGCCGGGACTAACCGGGGAGCTGTTTTTT. The variable domain in full, completed from reference TRBV5-4 and TRBJ2-2, reads ETGVTQSPTHLIKTRGQQVTLRCSSQSGHNTVSWYQQALGQGPQFIFQYYREEENGRGNFPPRFSGLQFPNYSSELNVNALELDDSALYLCASSPPGLTGELFFGEGSRLTVL.

The rearrangement uses TRBV11-2 and TRBJ2-5; D possibly uses TRBD1 or TRBD2 (5 bases each). Judging by the DNA end, TRBJ2-7 fits better; the J call may be wrong. This CDR3 is built from 14 residues. Germline V gene lookup returns CDR1 SGHAT and CDR2 FQNNGV. CDR3 coding DNA: TGTGCCAGCAGCTTAGCTGGGACCTCCTACGAGCAGTACTTC. It translates to CASSLAGTSYEQYF.

The chain links TRBV27 to TRBJ2-3; D call uncertain. Germline assignment: CDR1 MNHEY and CDR2 SMNVEV (reference sequence). The CDR3 contains 15 residues. Trimming left V 8 bases short and J 2 bases short, with 17 bases between. CDR3: CASVRHARYTDTQYF. The CDR3 bases are TGTGCCAGCGTTCGTCATGCCCGGTACACAGATACGCAGTATTTT.

The chain links TRBV5-1 to TRBJ2-7; TRBD1 matches 9 bases. The J segment lost 7 bases and the V segment lost 2 bases, leaving 10 bases of the junction unmatched. In germline, CDR1 is SGHRS, CDR2 YFSETQ. This CDR3 spans 15 amino acids. The CDR3 DNA follows: TGCGCCAGCAGCTTTTCAGGGACAGGGAGGGATGAGCAGTACTTC. This gives the protein CASSFSGTGRDEQYF.

This clone was seen once. The CDR3 protein is CASSTLAGGRNEQFF. The CDR3 nucleotides read TGTGCCAGCAGTACCCTGGCGGGAGGACGGAATGAGCAGTTCTTC. The chain joins TRBV6-5 to TRBJ2-1; 8 nucleotides agree with TRBD2. Germline CDR1 reads MNHEY; CDR2 reads SVGAGI. The CDR3 is 15 amino acids. The trim removed 5 bases at V and 7 bases at J, leaving 10 bases unmatched.

As regards this clone: The same CDR3 arises from other DNA sequences in this sample as well. The chain uses TRBV6-5 and TRBJ1-2; maybe TRBD1 (5 bases). This CDR3 has 11 residues. The germline V gene has CDR1 MNHEY and CDR2 SVGAGI. Trimming left V 8 bases short and J 4 bases short, with 8 bases between. CDR3 nucleotides: TGTGCCAGCCAGGGAGGCTATGGCTACACCTTC. This codes for CASQGGYGYTF.

This chain uses TRBV2 with TRBJ2-1; 13 bases line up with TRBD2. Germline V CDR1 and CDR2: SNHLY, FYNNEI. The V segment lost 6 bases and the J segment 1 base; nucleotides outside the gene matches: 6. This CDR3 has 17 residues. The DNA of the CDR3 is TGTGCCAGCAGGGGACTAGCGGGATTAGCGTCCTACAATGAGCAGTTCTTC. This gives the protein CASRGLAGLASYNEQFF.